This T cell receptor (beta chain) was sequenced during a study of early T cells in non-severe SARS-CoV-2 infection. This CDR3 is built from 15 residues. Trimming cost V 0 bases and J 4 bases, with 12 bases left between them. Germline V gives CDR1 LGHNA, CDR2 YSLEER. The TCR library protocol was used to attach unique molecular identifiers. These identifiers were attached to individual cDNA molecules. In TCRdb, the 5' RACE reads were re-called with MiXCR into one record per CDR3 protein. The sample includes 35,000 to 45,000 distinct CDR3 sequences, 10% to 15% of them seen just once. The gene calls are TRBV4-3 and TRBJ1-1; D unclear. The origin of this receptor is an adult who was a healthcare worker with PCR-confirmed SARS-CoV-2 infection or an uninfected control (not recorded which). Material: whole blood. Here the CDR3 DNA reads TGCGCCAGCAGCCAAGATATCCGCCGACTCACTGAAGCTTTCTTT. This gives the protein CASSQDIRRLTEAFF.